This is a list of T cell receptor beta chains from one sample in a study of blood T cell repertoires in COVID-19. TCRdb's copy holds only in-frame clones and misses some; the assay was immunoSEQ multiplex PCR. The data show about 160,000 clones, with approximately 81% seen just once and about 8% held by the top ten. The sample taken for sequencing was PBMCs or T cells enriched from blood (not recorded which). Receptors were obtained from a woman aged 45-65 years who had recovered from COVID-19. Both conserved end residues are part of each CDR3. Each record gives: clone size, J gene, V gene, D gene, CDR3 protein, CDR3 DNA. A D gene is named only where the DNA matches it firmly. Clone size is given for some rows only: seen once, a few or many times, or a class if the clone is expanded.

-,TRBJ1-2,TRBV11-2,-,CASSFMTGGYTF,TGTGCCAGCAGCTTCATGACGGGTGGCTACACCTTC
-,TRBJ1-2,TRBV5-1,TRBD1,CASSLWTGSNYGYTF,TGCGCCAGCAGCTTGTGGACAGGTTCTAACTATGGCTACACCTTC
-,TRBJ1-2,TRBV14,TRBD1,CASSQATGGFYGYTF,TGTGCCAGCAGCCAAGCCACAGGGGGCTTCTATGGCTACACCTTC
few,TRBJ1-5,TRBV19,-,CASSIGAGNSNQPQHF,TGTGCCAGTAGTATAGGGGCAGGGAATAGCAATCAGCCCCAGCATTTT
once,TRBJ2-7,TRBV4-3,TRBD1,CASSQSRTGAYEQYF,TGCGCCAGCAGCCAGAGTCGGACAGGGGCCTACGAGCAGTACTTC
-,TRBJ1-2,TRBV29-1,-,CSVIGGQLRGYTF,TGCAGCGTTATCGGGGGGCAGCTCCGTGGCTACACCTTC
few,TRBJ2-5,TRBV28,-,CASSLPSGVGETQYF,TGTGCCAGCAGTTTGCCCTCTGGAGTTGGGGAGACCCAGTACTTC
-,TRBJ2-1,TRBV29-1,TRBD1,CSVTTGGSSYNEQFF,TGCAGCGTAACGACAGGGGGGAGCTCCTACAATGAGCAGTTCTTC
-,TRBJ2-4,TRBV28,TRBD2,CASSPRGGKRAKNIQYF,TGTGCCAGCAGTCCCCGGGGAGGGAAGAGGGCCAAAAACATTCAGTACTTC
-,TRBJ1-3,TRBV5-1,-,CASSLEQASGNTIYF,TGCGCCAGCAGCTTGGAACAGGCTAGTGGAAACACCATATATTTT
-,TRBJ1-1,TRBV9,TRBD1,CASSSTGGRGTEAFF,TGTGCCAGCAGCTCGACAGGGGGGCGCGGCACTGAAGCTTTCTTT
-,TRBJ2-1,TRBV13,-,CASSLTAGTEQFF,TGTGCCAGCAGCTTAACGGCGGGGACGGAGCAGTTCTTC
once,TRBJ1-3,TRBV9,TRBD1,CASSIGTGRYGGNTIYF,TGTGCCAGCAGCATCGGGACAGGTCGATACGGAGGAAACACCATATATTTT
-,TRBJ2-7,TRBV7-2,-,CASSLGSASTYDEQYF,TGTGCCAGCAGCTTAGGCTCGGCTAGCACCTACGACGAGCAGTACTTC
-,TRBJ1-2,TRBV10-3,-,CAISESGGGSYYGYTF,TGTGCCATCAGTGAGTCAGGGGGGGGCAGCTACTATGGCTACACCTTC
-,TRBJ1-6,TRBV27,-,CAASEGFYSPLHF,TGTGCCGCCTCTGAGGGTTTTTATTCACCCCTCCACTTT
-,TRBJ2-1,TRBV7-8,-,CASSPPGRPSNEQFF,TGTGCCAGCAGCCCCCCGGGGAGGCCGAGCAATGAGCAGTTCTTC
-,TRBJ1-6,TRBV7-9,TRBD1,CASSQGAVNSPLHF,TGTGCCAGCAGCCAGGGGGCCGTTAATTCACCCCTCCACTTT
-,TRBJ1-4,TRBV18,-,CASSPRQDPNEKLFF,TGTGCCAGCTCACCCCGACAGGATCCAAATGAAAAACTGTTTTTT
-,TRBJ1-1,TRBV7-2,TRBD1,CASSSVQGAGEAFF,TGTGCCAGCAGCTCCGTCCAGGGGGCGGGCGAAGCTTTCTTT
-,TRBJ2-3,TRBV5-1,-,CASSSTVQDTQYF,TGCGCCAGCAGCTCCACAGTCCAAGATACGCAGTATTTT
-,TRBJ2-3,TRBV6-5,-,CASSYSRGDTQYF,TGTGCCAGCAGTTACTCCCGGGGAGATACGCAGTATTTT
-,TRBJ1-2,TRBV2,-,CASSLDIYGYTF,TGTGCCAGCAGTTTGGACATCTATGGCTACACCTTC
-,TRBJ2-3,TRBV7-9,TRBD2,CASSPGTSVSTDTQYF,TGTGCCAGCAGCCCTGGGACTAGCGTTAGCACAGATACGCAGTATTTT
-,TRBJ2-1,TRBV9,-,CASSVDLGPLDEQFF,TGTGCCAGCAGCGTAGACCTAGGCCCATTAGATGAGCAGTTCTTC
-,TRBJ2-1,TRBV7-2,-,CASSSRYDRNEQFF,TGTGCCAGCAGCTCCCGCTACGACAGAAATGAGCAGTTCTTC
-,TRBJ2-1,TRBV3-1/TRBV3-2,-,CASIRTGTAGNEQFF,TGTGCCAGCATCCGGACCGGGACAGCGGGCAATGAGCAGTTCTTC
-,TRBJ2-4,TRBV19,TRBD1,CASMGTGKNIQYF,TGTGCCAGTATGGGGACAGGGAAAAACATTCAGTACTTC
-,TRBJ2-5,TRBV6-4,TRBD1,CASSADGTGRETQYF,TGTGCCAGCAGTGCCGACGGGACAGGGCGAGAGACCCAGTACTTC
-,TRBJ2-1,TRBV20-1,TRBD2,CSASVWRGRSYNEQFF,TGCAGTGCTAGTGTTTGGCGGGGGAGAAGCTACAATGAGCAGTTCTTC
-,TRBJ2-3,TRBV12-5,TRBD2,CASAPGLAGGTTSTDTQYF,TGTGCTAGTGCCCCGGGACTAGCGGGGGGGACAACTAGCACAGATACGCAGTATTTT
-,TRBJ2-7,TRBV19,-,CASSIAGQGVNEQYF,TGTGCCAGTAGTATAGCCGGCCAGGGTGTGAACGAGCAGTACTTC
-,TRBJ2-3,TRBV19,TRBD2,CASKARLAGVTDTQYF,TGTGCCAGTAAAGCCCGCCTCGCGGGAGTGACAGATACGCAGTATTTT
-,TRBJ2-7,TRBV6-2/TRBV6-3,TRBD2,CASSYGLAGGGQYF,TGTGCCAGCAGTTACGGACTAGCGGGAGGAGGACAGTACTTC
-,TRBJ2-2,TRBV19,TRBD2,CASSPPGLVITGELFF,TGTGCCAGTAGTCCACCAGGACTAGTGATCACCGGGGAGCTGTTTTTT
-,TRBJ1-5,TRBV7-6,-,CASSFGVGLDQPQHF,TGTGCCAGCAGCTTCGGCGTTGGGCTGGATCAGCCCCAGCATTTT
-,TRBJ2-7,TRBV7-2,TRBD2,CASSLTAGAAYEQYF,TGTGCCAGCAGCTTAACAGCGGGGGCCGCCTACGAGCAGTACTTC
-,TRBJ1-1,TRBV7-8,-,CASSFQGSTEAFF,TGTGCCAGCAGCTTTCAGGGGAGCACTGAAGCTTTCTTT
-,TRBJ2-7,TRBV4-1,TRBD2,CASSQTSSGVYEQYF,TGCGCCAGCAGCCAAACATCTAGCGGAGTATACGAGCAGTACTTC
few,TRBJ2-2,TRBV5-1,TRBD1,CASSVRDRSTGELFF,TGCGCCAGCAGCGTCCGGGACAGGAGCACCGGGGAGCTGTTTTTT
few,TRBJ2-4,TRBV6-4,TRBD1,CASSLNADRGPVYF,TGTGCCAGCAGTCTAAATGCCGACAGGGGGCCTGTGTACTTC
-,TRBJ2-7,TRBV20-1,-,CSATRSYEQYF,TGCAGTGCTACCAGGTCCTACGAGCAGTACTTC
-,TRBJ1-1,TRBV5-1,TRBD1,CASSQQGATEAFF,TGCGCCAGCAGCCAGCAGGGGGCTACTGAAGCTTTCTTT
-,TRBJ1-1,TRBV27,-,CASSRGDRYAYGTEAFF,TGTGCCAGCAGTCGAGGAGACAGGTATGCCTATGGGACTGAAGCTTTCTTT
-,TRBJ1-3,TRBV2,-,CASRPGLSGNTIYF,TGTGCCAGCAGACCGGGACTCTCTGGAAACACCATATATTTT
-,TRBJ1-3,TRBV2,TRBD1,CASSEFGTVAGNTIYF,TGTGCCAGCAGTGAATTCGGGACAGTGGCCGGAAACACCATATATTTT